A single sample gave rise to the 20 T cell receptor beta chains below, sequenced in a study of PD-1 blockade in classical Hodgkin lymphoma. Time point described: cycle 4 day 1 (C4D1), after five to seven weeks of nivolumab. Every single patient, without exception, relapsed after autologous stem cell transplantation, and brentuximab vedotin exposure varied. Purified CD4+ T cells were obtained from thawed PBMCs through magnetic negative selection. Sequencing used immunoSEQ multiplex PCR; TCRdb keeps in-frame clones, though not all of them. Here the sample spans about 25,000 clones, around 85% being singletons. The sample in question was CD4+ T cells from blood, obtained before the fourth cycle of nivolumab. Receptor source: a human donor with classical Hodgkin lymphoma.

The rearrangement joins TRBV5-1 to TRBJ2-1, with 8 bases aligning to TRBD1. V shed 5 bases, J shed 4 bases, and the junction held 8 bases outside the gene matches. Germline V lookup: CDR1 SGHRS, CDR2 YFSETQ. This CDR3 comprises 15 residues. This CDR3 is CASSPGQGSYNEQFF. For the CDR3, the DNA is TGCGCCAGCAGTCCAGGACAGGGATCTTACAATGAGCAGTTCTTC.

The chain carries TRBV7-9 and TRBJ2-3; D gene unclear. The CDR3 covers 13 residues. Germline CDR1 and CDR2: SEHNR and FQNEAQ (reference sequence). The V end was cut by 4 bases, the J end by 3 bases, with 8 bases between. The CDR3 reads CASSSLRTDTQYF. For the CDR3, the DNA is TGTGCCAGCAGCTCTCTGAGGACAGATACGCAGTATTTT.

V gene TRBV30 combines with J gene TRBJ1-5; 10 nucleotides match TRBD1. CDR3 length: 14 residues. V was pared by 0 bases and J by 6 bases, with 2 bases of the junction left unmatched. The germline V gene encodes CDR1 GTSNPN and CDR2 SVGIG (reference sequence). CDR3 nucleotides: TGTGCCTGGAGTGTGGGGACAGGGGCTCAGCCCCAGCATTTT. It yields the protein CAWSVGTGAQPQHF.

This clone was found once. This chain connects TRBV10-3 to TRBJ2-2, with D uncertain. CDR1 ENHRY and CDR2 SYGVKD come from the germline V gene. There are 12 residues in the CDR3. Trimming stripped 5 bases from V and 9 bases from J, with 10 bases between. The DNA for the CDR3 is TGTGCCATCAGTCATATTGACCGGGAGCTGTTTTTT. Translation gives CAISHIDRELFF.

The chain recombines TRBV11-3 with TRBJ2-7; D not resolved. Germline V lookup: CDR1 SGHNT, CDR2 YENEEA. V was pared by 7 bases and J by 1 base, with 20 bases between. This CDR3 is 16 amino acids long. The chain's CDR3 is CASNFTRTAPSYEQYF. CDR3 sequence (DNA): TGTGCCAGCAACTTCACCCGGACGGCACCTTCCTACGAGCAGTACTTC. The whole variable domain, filled in from reference TRBV11-3 and TRBJ2-7, reads EAGVVQSPRYKIIEKKQPVAFWCNPISGHNTLYWYLQNLGQGPELLIRYENEEAVDDSQLPKDRFSAERLKGVDSTLKIQPAELGDSAVYLCASNFTRTAPSYEQYFGPGTRLTVT.

This chain links TRBV11-3 with TRBJ2-5; the D gene is possibly TRBD1 (6 bases). The V and J ends lost 4 bases and 1 base respectively, with 13 bases between them. Per the germline V gene, CDR1 is SGHNT and CDR2 is YENEEA. CDR3 length: 15 amino acids. Written as DNA, the CDR3 is TGTGCCAGCAGCTCAGGACAGAGCCTCCAAGAGACCCAGTACTTC. Protein sequence: CASSSGQSLQETQYF.

This chain links TRBV7-2 with TRBJ2-1; a possible D gene is TRBD2 (6 bases). Trimming left V 1 base short and J 0 bases short, with 16 bases between. Germline V lookup: CDR1 SGHTA, CDR2 FQGNSA. The CDR3 is 18 residues long. The CDR3 reads CASSLDQGGSSSYNEQFF. CDR3 sequence (DNA): TGTGCCAGCAGCTTAGATCAGGGAGGCTCAAGCTCCTACAATGAGCAGTTCTTC.

V usage is TRBV7-9 and J usage is TRBJ1-1; D perhaps matches TRBD1 (5 bases). This CDR3 contains 14 residues. Trimming shortened V by 7 bases and J by 4 bases, and 16 bases separated the two germline ends. Germline CDR1 SEHNR, CDR2 FQNEAQ (reference sequence). CDR3 bases: TGTGCCAGCACCCCGGGGGAGTGGGGCACTGAAGCTTTCTTT. It encodes CASTPGEWGTEAFF.

The chain employs TRBV7-2 and TRBJ2-7; 9 bases are shared with TRBD2. CDR3 length: 15 residues. The germline CDR1 and CDR2 sequences are SGHTA and FQGNSA. After removal of 5 bases from V and 1 base from J, the junction contained 6 bases not matched to a gene. The CDR3 DNA is TGTGCCAGCAGCCTTAGCGGGGGAGATTCCTACGAGCAGTACTTC. This codes for CASSLSGGDSYEQYF.

The chain links TRBV6-6 to TRBJ1-1; D uncertain. V was cut by 5 bases and J by 7 bases, with 17 bases left in between. The CDR3 length is 14 residues. Germline V gives CDR1 MNHNY, CDR2 SVGAGI (reference sequence). CDR3 residues: CASSGLGPPDEAFF. The CDR3 DNA is TGTGCCAGCAGTGGGCTCGGCCCACCCGATGAAGCTTTCTTT.

The chain links TRBV6-6 to TRBJ1-2, with unresolved D. Germline loops: CDR1 MNHNY, CDR2 SVGAGI (reference sequence). The length of the CDR3 is 14 residues. Deletions cut 6 bases from V and 6 bases from J, with 17 bases between. The CDR3 protein is CASSSASRPNGYTF. The DNA of the CDR3 is TGTGCCAGCAGCTCGGCAAGTCGGCCTAATGGCTACACCTTC.

The V gene is TRBV4-1, the J gene TRBJ2-7, with D perhaps TRBD1 or TRBD2 (5 bases each). CDR3 length: 17 residues. Trimming took 0 bases from V and 12 from J, leaving 27 bases between them. The germline V gene has CDR1 MGHRA and CDR2 YSYEKL. CDR3 loop: CASSQDPGASRGDDWYF. For the CDR3, the DNA is TGCGCCAGCAGCCAAGATCCCGGGGCTAGCCGGGGAGACGATTGGTACTTC.

V gene TRBV7-2 combines with J gene TRBJ2-7; 9 bases are shared with TRBD1. Germline values: CDR1 SGHTA, CDR2 FQGNSA. Unmatched junction bases numbered 10, after V lost 8 bases and J lost 5 bases. The CDR3 has 14 residues. CDR3 residues: CASSPDRGRHEQYF. The CDR3 DNA sequence: TGTGCCAGCTCTCCGGACAGGGGTCGTCACGAGCAGTACTTC.

This clone was counted a few times. This chain uses TRBV4-3 with TRBJ2-2; 9 bases agree with TRBD1. V lost 1 base to trimming and J lost 1 base; unmatched junction nucleotides: 4. The germline CDR1 and CDR2 sequences are LGHNA and YSLEER. CDR3 length: 17 amino acids. CDR3 region: CASSQAPGQGNTGELFF. The CDR3 DNA sequence: TGCGCCAGCAGCCAAGCTCCGGGACAGGGGAACACCGGGGAGCTGTTTTTT.

The chain uses TRBV7-2 and TRBJ1-2, with D unresolved. With 3 bases removed from V and 4 bases from J, the gap between germline ends came to 15 bases. This CDR3 spans 15 amino acids. Looked up from germline, CDR1 is SGHTA and CDR2 is FQGNSA. The CDR3 protein is CASSLDGSRGYGYTF. The CDR3 DNA reads TGTGCCAGCAGCTTGGACGGGTCACGAGGCTATGGCTACACCTTC.

There are a few counts of this clone. V usage is TRBV6-5 and J usage is TRBJ1-1; D gene ambiguous. Germline V gene sequence: CDR1 MNHEY, CDR2 SVGAGI. Deletions cut 0 bases from V and 1 base from J, with 3 bases between. The length of the CDR3 is 13 residues. CDR3: CASSYSANTEAFF. The CDR3 DNA reads as TGTGCCAGCAGTTACTCTGCGAACACTGAAGCTTTCTTT.

This CDR3 is CATRDTLNTEAFF. CDR3 bases: TGTGCCACCCGGGACACATTGAACACTGAAGCTTTCTTT. The chain is built from TRBV2 and TRBJ1-1, with D possibly TRBD1 on 6 matching bases. The V gene's germline CDR1 is SNHLY and CDR2 FYNNEI. V lost 10 bases and J 0 bases, leaving 12 bases between the germline ends. The CDR3 extends over 13 amino acids.

This rearrangement joins TRBV7-9 to TRBJ2-2; D tentatively reads TRBD1 or TRBD2 (5 bases each). Germline CDR1 SEHNR, CDR2 FQNEAQ (reference sequence). The V end was cut by 5 bases, the J end by 1 base, with 14 bases between. The CDR3 sequence is 16 residues long. The CDR3 region is CASSPGALLNTGELFF. The CDR3 nucleotides are TGTGCCAGCAGCCCCGGGGCACTCCTGAACACCGGGGAGCTGTTTTTT.

The rearrangement joins TRBV28 to TRBJ2-1; D not resolved. Germline values: CDR1 MDHEN, CDR2 SYDVKM. V lost 3 bases and J 7 bases, leaving 16 bases between the germline ends. CDR3 length: 15 amino acids. The CDR3 sequence: CASSFIKPEGNEQFF. In nucleotides, the CDR3 is TGTGCCAGCAGTTTTATCAAACCAGAAGGGAATGAGCAGTTCTTC.

The rearrangement links TRBV7-8 to TRBJ2-1; no clear D gene. The germline V and J ends were trimmed by 5 bases and 1 base, with 12 bases remaining between them. The CDR3 has 15 amino acids. The germline V gene has CDR1 SGHVS and CDR2 FQNEAQ. The CDR3 protein is CASSPSPQSYNEQFF. The CDR3 DNA is TGTGCCAGCAGCCCATCTCCCCAGTCCTACAATGAGCAGTTCTTC.